This T cell receptor beta chain emerged from a study of CD8+ T cells in alopecia areata. The CDR3 loop spans 14 amino acids. V gave up 4 bases and J gave up 7 bases; unmatched junction bases: 3. Germline CDR1 SGHDT, CDR2 YYEEEE. The authors extracted RNA and reverse transcribed it into cDNA as the sequencing template. The table came from immunoSEQ multiplex PCR; TCRdb's copy has only in-frame clones and leaves some out. This table has 95,000 to 100,000 clones, more than 55% appearing once. This clone showed up just a few times. Treatment reported: oral pan-JAK inhibitor, 5-10 mg twice daily. This chain links TRBV5-6 with TRBJ1-4; TRBD1 aligns across 11 bases. Sequenced here: CD8+ T cells sorted from blood, sampled at week 4, from a patient treated with tofacitinib. The sequence was obtained from a human donor with alopecia areata. The CDR3 bases are TGTGCCAGCAGCGGGACAGGGGGACGTGAAAAACTGTTTTTT. Amino acid sequence: CASSGTGGREKLFF.